A selection of T cell receptor beta chains follows, all from one sample in a study of beta chain features in type 1 diabetes. Produced via immunoSEQ multiplex PCR; TCRdb's table is partial and in-frame only. In the table there are fewer than 550,000 clones, roughly 11% of which are singletons. The sequenced material came from naive CD4+ T cells from blood. These receptors were collected from a woman aged 18-35 years in good health. Both conserved end residues are trimmed from each CDR3. Clone size is not always given. Where it is, it says once, few, many or a class for expanded clones.

clone_size v_call cdr3_aa
few TRBV7-6 ASSLGQTTDTQY
few TRBV6-6 ASMLAGLYYGYT
few TRBV9 ASSLTPGGGGGDTQY
NA TRBV2 ATRQGGETQY
few TRBV29-1 SVEDRRQGAGT
few TRBV2 ASSERTQY
NA TRBV7-3 ASSLSGDEQF
few TRBV15 ATSRATGGGETQY
few TRBV20-1 SESSASTQY
NA TRBV28 ASSLGGAAGELF
NA TRBV7-2 ASSLGPRKTQY
NA TRBV7-9 ASSLKGGTEAF
few TRBV29-1 SGGVGDTQY
few TRBV7-2 ASSSPGTDTQY
NA TRBV5-4 ASSLAGLNIQY
few TRBV7-2 ASSFFTRRWEGNEQF
NA TRBV4-2 ASSQAARGSGDTQY
NA TRBV6-1 ASSLAGGANVLT
NA TRBV27 ASSPQGSYGYT
few TRBV19 ASSIRGYGYT
NA TRBV5-1 ASSRTSLGDSPLH
NA TRBV5-1 ASRTPRASETQY
few TRBV7-2 ASSPRTDSPLH
few TRBV7-2 ASILRTANYGYT
few TRBV7-9 ASSPAVDEQF
few TRBV4-1 ASSQGRGAYRTDTQY
NA TRBV9 ASSARGGTYNEQF
NA TRBV7-9 ASRKDQGKTQY
NA TRBV4-3 ASSQDFPGGPGTQY
NA TRBV9 ASSARGDSYNEQF
few TRBV14 ASSQTGPANEAF
NA TRBV2 ATSRKLDTDTQY
few TRBV2 ASSGTGGGYGYT
few TRBV9 ASSVGGSYEQY
few TRBV14 ASSQVGTSETQY
NA TRBV30 AWSSGLSTDTQY
NA TRBV4-3 ASSRPRGADTEAF
NA TRBV27 ASSNLGSGGKVF
few TRBV7-9 ASTAGVQETQY
NA TRBV5-1 ASSTGTGNTQY
NA TRBV5-1 ASSPDRGDTEAF
few TRBV29-1 SVEAWAGHYGYT
many TRBV23-1 ACNSPLH
NA TRBV7-3 ASSSGGPDTQY
few TRBV18 ASSPREQPQH
NA TRBV7-3 ASSTRAASSYNEQF
few TRBV28 ASSWTSGNTIY
NA TRBV28 ASSLGTGRTDTQY
few TRBV7-9 ASSSFTDTQY
NA TRBV30 AWSVGNNYGYT
NA TRBV15 ATGVSGANVLT
NA TRBV11-1 ASSPWGQNTEAF
few TRBV5-4 ASSSRQGAWNEQF
NA TRBV29-1 SVDGGPAKNIQY
NA TRBV7-2 ASSRLPSGGYTDTQY
few TRBV10-3 ATKLGTGSVGDQPQH
few TRBV15 ATSRDPSREETQY
NA TRBV14 ASSQYRATYT
NA TRBV4-1 ASSHARTSTDTQY